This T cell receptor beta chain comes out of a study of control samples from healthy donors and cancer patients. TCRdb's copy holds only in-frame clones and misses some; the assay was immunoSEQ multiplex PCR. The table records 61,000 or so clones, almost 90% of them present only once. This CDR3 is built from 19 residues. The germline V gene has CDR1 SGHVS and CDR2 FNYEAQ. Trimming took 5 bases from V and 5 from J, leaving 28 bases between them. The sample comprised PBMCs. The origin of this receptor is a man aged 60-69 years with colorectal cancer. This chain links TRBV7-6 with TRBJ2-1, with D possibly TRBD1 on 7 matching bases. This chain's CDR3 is CASSTRTGGRSTHDNEQFF. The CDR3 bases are TGTGCCAGCAGCACCCGGACAGGAGGGAGGTCCACTCACGACAATGAGCAGTTCTTC.